This entry lists 2 T cell receptor beta chains sequenced from one sample in a study of identical twins. Each CDR3 protein gets one entry after TCRdb re-called the 5' RACE reads with MiXCR. The data hold roughly 700,000 distinct CDR3 sequences, with over 8.5% observed a single time. These data also featured in a second study, about yellow fever vaccine responses in identical twins.

Sequenced: PBMCs. The receptors were sampled from a woman aged 18-29 years in good health.

The V and J genes are TRBV4-2 and TRBJ2-7; 7 nucleotides match TRBD1. Germline CDR1 is LGHNA and CDR2 is YNFKEQ. The CDR3 length is 19 residues. Trimming at V came to 1 base and at J to 3 bases, leaving 18 bases not matched to a gene. The CDR3 sequence: CASSQGPGQAAANYYEQYF. As DNA, the CDR3 is TGTGCCAGCAGCCAAGGTCCAGGACAGGCCGCGGCCAATTACTACGAGCAGTACTTC.

V is TRBV12-3 or TRBV12-4 and J is TRBJ2-3, with 8 bases that match TRBD1. CDR3 length equals 15 residues. The ends lost 5 bases at V and 1 base at J; junction bases unmatched: 5. CDR3 in amino acids: CASSPQGAGTDTQYF. As DNA, the CDR3 is TGTGCCAGCAGTCCTCAGGGGGCGGGCACAGATACGCAGTATTTT.